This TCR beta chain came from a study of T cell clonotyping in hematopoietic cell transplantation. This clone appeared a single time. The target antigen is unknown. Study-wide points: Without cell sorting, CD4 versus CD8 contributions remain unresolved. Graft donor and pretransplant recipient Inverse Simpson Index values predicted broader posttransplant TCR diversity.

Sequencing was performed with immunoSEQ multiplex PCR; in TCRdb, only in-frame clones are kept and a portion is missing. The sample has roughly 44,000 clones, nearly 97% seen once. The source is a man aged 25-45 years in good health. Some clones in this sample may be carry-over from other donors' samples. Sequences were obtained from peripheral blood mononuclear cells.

The CDR3: CSVERSYEQYF. DNA of the CDR3: TGCAGCGTTGAGAGGAGCTACGAGCAGTACTTC. This chain uses TRBV29-1 with TRBJ2-7; D call uncertain. CDR3 length: 11 amino acids. CDR1 SQVTM and CDR2 ANQGSEA come from the germline V gene. V was trimmed by 3 bases and J by 3 bases, leaving 6 bases between them.